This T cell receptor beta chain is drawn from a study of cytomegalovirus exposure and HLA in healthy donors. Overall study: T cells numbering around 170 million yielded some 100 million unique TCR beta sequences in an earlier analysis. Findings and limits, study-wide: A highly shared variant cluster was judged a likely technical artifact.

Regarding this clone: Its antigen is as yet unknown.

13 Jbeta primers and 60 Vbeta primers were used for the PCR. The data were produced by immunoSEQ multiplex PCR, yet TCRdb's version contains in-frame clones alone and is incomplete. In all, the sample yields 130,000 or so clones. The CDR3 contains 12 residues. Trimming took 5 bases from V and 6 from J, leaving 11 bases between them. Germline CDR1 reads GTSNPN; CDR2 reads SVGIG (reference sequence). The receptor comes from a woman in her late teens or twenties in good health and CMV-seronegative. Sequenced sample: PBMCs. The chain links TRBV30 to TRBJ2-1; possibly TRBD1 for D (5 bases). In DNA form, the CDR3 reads TGTGCCTGGGGGGCTGGCGGCAATGAGCAGTTCTTC. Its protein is CAWGAGGNEQFF.